A single sample gave rise to the 18 T cell receptor beta chains below, sequenced in a study of T cell responses to AZD1222 COVID-19 vaccine. TCRdb keeps only in-frame clones here, not all; method: immunoSEQ multiplex PCR. The sample includes some 170,000 clones, 88% of them seen just once. This specimen consisted of peripheral blood, obtained 28 days after the second AZD1222 dose. The receptors were gathered from an adult who received the AZD1222 COVID-19 vaccine.

This rearrangement joins TRBV6-5 to TRBJ1-1; no firm D call. Between the trimmed V and J ends, which lost 6 bases and 1 base, there was a span of 6 bases. This CDR3 has 12 residues. Germline assignment: CDR1 MNHEY and CDR2 SVGAGI. The CDR3 here is CASRVGNTEAFF. DNA for the CDR3: TGTGCCAGCAGGGTTGGGAACACTGAAGCTTTCTTT.

This clone is a singleton in its sample. The chain employs TRBV6-5 and TRBJ1-1, with D possibly TRBD1 on 6 matching bases. The V end was cut by 7 bases, the J end by 5 bases, with 17 bases between. The germline V gene encodes CDR1 MNHEY and CDR2 SVGAGI. This CDR3 contains 14 residues. Here the CDR3 reads CASNFQQGGTEAFF. Here the CDR3 DNA reads TGTGCCAGCAATTTCCAACAGGGAGGGACTGAAGCTTTCTTT.

This clone came up a few times. The V and J genes are TRBV6-4 and TRBJ2-1, with 13 bases identical to TRBD2. Trimming took 4 bases from V and 7 from J; bases not matched to a gene: 1. Germline V gives CDR1 MRHNA, CDR2 SNTAGT. This CDR3 is 14 amino acids long. The CDR3 loop reads CASSAGLAGNEQFF. Written as DNA, the CDR3 is TGTGCCAGCAGTGCGGGACTAGCGGGGAATGAGCAGTTCTTC.

J is TRBJ1-2 and V is TRBV5-4; D perhaps matches TRBD1 (6 bases). This CDR3 spans 14 amino acids. Germline CDR1 SGHNT, CDR2 YYREEE (reference sequence). V lost 4 bases to trimming and J lost 6 bases, with 16 bases between them. The CDR3 DNA reads as TGTGCCAGCAGCCCACCCGGGACATCTAATGGCTACACCTTC. Its translation: CASSPPGTSNGYTF.

A single count supports this clone. J is TRBJ1-1 and V is TRBV5-1, with TRBD1 matching over 7 bases. This CDR3 spans 14 amino acids. Germline V lookup: CDR1 SGHRS, CDR2 YFSETQ. The trim removed 5 bases at V and 1 base at J, leaving 5 bases unmatched. CDR3 loop: CASRPGQSNTEAFF. CDR3 coding DNA: TGCGCCAGCAGGCCGGGACAGTCGAACACTGAAGCTTTCTTT.

This chain links TRBV2 with TRBJ1-5, with no clear D. Germline CDR1 and CDR2: SNHLY and FYNNEI. CDR3 length: 13 amino acids. Trimming took 6 bases from V and 4 from J, leaving 10 bases between them. CDR3 loop: CASRDNRNQPQHF. In DNA, the CDR3 is TGTGCCAGCAGAGACAATCGGAATCAGCCCCAGCATTTT.

This chain joins TRBV4-3 and TRBJ2-1; D is perhaps TRBD1 (6 bases). The V gene lost 1 base and the J gene lost 13 bases, with 11 bases spanning the gap. This CDR3 contains 12 residues. CDR1 is LGHNA and CDR2 is YSLEER in the germline V gene. The CDR3 reads CASSQGTGLQFF. The CDR3 region has the DNA TGCGCCAGCAGCCAAGGAACAGGGCTTCAGTTCTTC.

This sequence joins TRBV6-5 and TRBJ2-4, with D uncertain. Germline V gives CDR1 MNHEY, CDR2 SVGAGI. The CDR3 runs 15 residues. V dropped 4 bases and J dropped 0 bases, with 10 bases sitting between them. The CDR3 DNA follows: TGTGCCAGCAGTTCCGGGTCTCTAGCCAAAAACATTCAGTACTTC. Protein product: CASSSGSLAKNIQYF.

In nucleotides, the CDR3 is TGTGCCAGCCGTGTAATGGTGGGGCCTCAGACGGGTACTGAAGCTTTCTTT. Its translation is CASRVMVGPQTGTEAFF. This rearrangement joins TRBV6-1 to TRBJ1-1; D is possibly TRBD1 (5 bases). V shed 8 bases and J shed 5 bases, with 27 bases lying between them. Germline V gives CDR1 MNHNS, CDR2 SASEGT. This CDR3 is 17 amino acids long.

The chain couples TRBV15 to TRBJ1-5, with D perhaps TRBD1 (6 bases). This CDR3 is built from 16 residues. Germline assignment: CDR1 LNHNV and CDR2 YYDKDF (reference sequence). Trimming left V 0 bases short and J 4 bases short, with 13 bases between. CDR3 DNA sequence: TGTGCCACCAGCAGAGATCCACAGGGAATGAATCAGCCCCAGCATTTT. Translated, it gives CATSRDPQGMNQPQHF. The full variable domain, rest sourced from reference TRBV15 and TRBJ1-5, is DAMVIQNPRYQVTQFGKPVTLSCSQTLNHNVMYWYQQKSSQAPKLLFHYYDKDFNNEADTPDNFQSRRPNTSFCFLDIRSPGLGDTAMYLCATSRDPQGMNQPQHFGDGTRLSIL.

The chain has TRBV3-1 (or the pseudogene TRBV3-2) and TRBJ2-1; the D is unclear. Germline CDR1 and CDR2: LGHDT and YNNKEL (reference sequence). CDR3 length: 17 residues. V lost 0 bases to trimming and J lost 0 bases, with 12 bases between them. The CDR3 DNA reads as TGTGCCAGCAGCCAAGACGGCCGGGCGAGCTCCTACAATGAGCAGTTCTTC. The encoded protein is CASSQDGRASSYNEQFF.

The chain links TRBV4-3 to TRBJ1-3; 10 bases line up with TRBD1. The CDR3 runs to 16 residues. Trimming took 0 bases from V and 8 from J; bases not matched to a gene: 7. Germline lookup yields CDR1 LGHNA and CDR2 YSLEER. The CDR3 region has the DNA TGCGCCAGCAGCCAAGAGTTGGGACAGGGGTCCGACACCATATATTTT. Its translation is CASSQELGQGSDTIYF.

DNA for the CDR3: TGTGCCAGTAGTATGGTCGCAGGCTATGGCTACACCTTC. This encodes CASSMVAGYGYTF. The chain is built from TRBV19 and TRBJ1-2; the D is unclear. The CDR3 is 13 amino acids. V was clipped by 3 bases and J by 4 bases, with 9 bases between them. The germline CDR1 and CDR2 sequences are LNHDA and SQIVND (reference sequence).

This rearrangement joins TRBV9 to TRBJ2-7; 9 positions agree with TRBD2. Germline values: CDR1 SGDLS, CDR2 YYNGEE. The CDR3 consists of 13 residues. Unmatched junction bases numbered 3, after V lost 3 bases and J lost 5 bases. The CDR3 is CASSAGTSNEQYF. The CDR3 DNA is TGTGCCAGCAGCGCCGGGACTAGCAACGAGCAGTACTTC.

The chain links TRBV18 to TRBJ1-6; D unclear. The germline CDR1 and CDR2 sequences are KGHSH and LQKENI. V gave up 2 bases and J gave up 6 bases, with 5 bases separating them. CDR3 length: 13 amino acids. CDR3 residues: CASSPGVNSPLHF. CDR3 DNA: TGTGCCAGCTCACCAGGTGTTAATTCACCCCTCCACTTT.

V and J are TRBV7-8 and TRBJ2-1; D may be TRBD2 (6 bases). The CDR3 length is 18 residues. The germline V and J ends were trimmed by 5 bases and 6 bases, with 26 bases remaining between them. The germline V gene has CDR1 SGHVS and CDR2 FQNEAQ. The CDR3 sequence is CASSRPSSGVTSGNEQFF. Written as DNA, the CDR3 is TGTGCCAGCAGCCGTCCGTCCTCGGGGGTCACGTCTGGCAATGAGCAGTTCTTC.

CDR3 amino acids: CASSQDSSKRHMNTEAFF. The CDR3 DNA reads as TGTGCCAGCAGCCAAGATTCCTCCAAACGCCACATGAACACTGAAGCTTTCTTT. This chain connects TRBV14 to TRBJ1-1; D gene ambiguous. The CDR3 sequence is 18 residues long. Germline V gene lookup returns CDR1 SGHDN and CDR2 FVKESK. The ends were cut back, 0 bases at V and 0 bases at J, with 17 bases in the middle.

The J gene is TRBJ1-2, the V gene TRBV25-1; D is uncertain. Germline values: CDR1 MGHDK, CDR2 SYGVNS. V lost 4 bases, J lost 2 bases, and 17 bases lay in between. The CDR3 is made up of 16 amino acids. The CDR3 nucleotides are TGTGCCAGCAGTGTTGGCCCAGATGACATGAACTATGGCTACACCTTC. Its translation is CASSVGPDDMNYGYTF.